These 7 T cell receptor beta chains share one sample of origin, sequenced in a study of shared clonotypes between healthy human individuals. Method: immunoSEQ multiplex PCR; TCRdb's copy keeps in-frame clones and lacks some. The sample holds about 560,000 clones, around 80% seen once. Specimen: PBMCs. These receptors were taken from a woman between 35 and 50 years old in good health. Some clones in this sample may be carry-over from other donors' samples.

In regard to this clone: Being one base from a much bigger clone, this may be a read error. The chain uses TRBV30 and TRBJ2-7, with D perhaps matching TRBD2 (7 bases). This CDR3 has 14 amino acids. V was cut by 0 bases and J by 4 bases, with 13 bases left in between. CDR1 and CDR2 (germline): GTSNPN, SVGIG (reference sequence). The CDR3 here is CAWSVPRGGYEQYF. The CDR3 nucleotides are TGTGCCTGGAGTGTACCCAGGGGAGGGTACGAGCAGTACTTC.

The gene calls are TRBV15 and TRBJ2-4, with D possibly matching TRBD1 (6 bases). V was cut by 7 bases and J by 0 bases, with 22 bases left in between. CDR3 length equals 18 residues. Germline V CDR1 and CDR2: LNHNV, YYDKDF (reference sequence). The CDR3 nucleotides are TGTGCCACCACCCTTGATTGGACAGCCTTCCTAGCCAAAAACATTCAGTACTTC. Its protein product is CATTLDWTAFLAKNIQYF.

The chain couples TRBV28 to TRBJ2-7; no clear D. CDR1 is MDHEN and CDR2 is SYDVKM in the germline V gene. V dropped 3 bases and J dropped 3 bases, with 9 bases sitting between them. The CDR3 is made up of 13 amino acids. This CDR3 is CASSFRGNYEQYF. The CDR3 DNA sequence: TGTGCCAGCAGTTTTCGTGGAAACTACGAGCAGTACTTC.

The chain carries TRBV21-1 and TRBJ2-1; the D call of TRBD2 is as the table states it, not checked on the DNA. TRBV21-1 is a known pseudogene. The CDR3 totals 17 residues. The CDR3 loop reads CASRVHGGPPSYNEQFF. As DNA, the CDR3 is TGTGCCAGCAGAGTACATGGAGGGCCCCCCTCCTACAATGAGCAGTTCTTC.

The J gene is TRBJ2-3, the V gene TRBV18; D gene ambiguous. The V gene lost 2 bases and the J gene lost 5 bases, with 5 bases spanning the gap. The CDR3 is made up of 12 amino acids. Per the germline V gene, CDR1 is KGHSH and CDR2 is LQKENI. CDR3 amino acids: CASSPSQDTQYF. The CDR3 DNA reads TGTGCCAGCTCACCAAGCCAAGATACGCAGTATTTT.

This chain uses TRBV4-2 with TRBJ2-5; possible D gene TRBD1, 5 bases. Near its end, the DNA agrees better with TRBJ2-7, so the J call may be wrong. CDR1 is LGHNA and CDR2 is YNFKEQ in the germline V gene. CDR3 size: 15 residues. Here the CDR3 DNA reads TGTGCCAGCAGCCAAGGGGGCGGCAATGGCCACGAGCAGTACTTC. The encoded protein is CASSQGGGNGHEQYF.

V usage is TRBV28 and J usage is TRBJ1-5, with 10 bases that match TRBD1. The CDR3 sequence is 15 residues long. The germline CDR1 and CDR2 sequences are MDHEN and SYDVKM. J was trimmed by 11 bases and V by 5 bases; bases with no gene match: 12. CDR3 amino acids: CASSRQGASPGTQHF. In DNA, the CDR3 is TGTGCCAGCAGTAGACAGGGGGCCTCCCCTGGGACCCAGCATTTT.